The 8 T cell receptor beta chains below were found in one sample sequenced in a study of blood T cell repertoires in COVID-19 (dated by TCRdb to about 2020). The library came from the immunoSEQ multiplex PCR assay. Held by TCRdb, this immuneACCESS table contains in-frame sequences only and omits some clones. Under half of the omission traces to an unresolved V gene where checked; the cause of the rest is unknown. The sample records roughly 160,000 clones, approximately 87% of which are singletons. Of the sample, 10% to 13% falls within the top ten clones. The sample taken for sequencing was peripheral blood. These receptors were collected from a woman in her 70s with COVID-19, enrolled during active disease.

The rearrangement uses TRBV15 and TRBJ1-4; 8 bases align to TRBD1. Germline assignment: CDR1 LNHNV and CDR2 YYDKDF (reference sequence). After removal of 2 bases from V and 8 bases from J, the junction contained 4 bases not matched to a gene. This CDR3 has 14 residues. The CDR3 DNA sequence: TGTGCCACCAGCAGACAGGGGGCGCGAGAAAAACTGTTTTTT. As protein: CATSRQGAREKLFF.

The CDR3 DNA reads TGTGCCAGTAGTTCTTCCGGGACAGTCAACCGGCCCCAGCATTTT. Protein: CASSSSGTVNRPQHF. The chain couples TRBV19 to TRBJ1-5, with TRBD1 matching over 7 bases. Per the germline V gene, CDR1 is LNHDA and CDR2 is SQIVND (reference sequence). After removal of 5 bases from V and 9 bases from J, the junction contained 13 bases not matched to a gene. CDR3 length: 15 amino acids.

This chain connects TRBV5-1 to TRBJ1-2; D unclear. The CDR3 is 16 residues long. The V end was cut by 4 bases, the J end by 1 base, with 17 bases between. Per germline, CDR1 SGHRS and CDR2 YFSETQ. This CDR3 reads CASSLWADTNNYGYTF. The CDR3 DNA sequence: TGCGCCAGCAGCCTATGGGCCGACACAAATAACTATGGCTACACCTTC.

This chain connects TRBV6-2 or TRBV6-3 to TRBJ1-5; D may be TRBD1 (6 bases). The CDR3 runs 19 residues. Trimming took 6 bases from V and 4 from J, leaving 28 bases between them. The germline CDR1 and CDR2 sequences are MNHEY and SVGEGT. The CDR3, as DNA: TGTGCCAGCAGGTACCCCCCGGGACACCACCTAAGGGAAAATCAGCCCCAGCATTTT. Amino acid sequence: CASRYPPGHHLRENQPQHF.

The J gene is TRBJ1-2, the V gene TRBV7-9, with TRBD1 matching 7 bases. The germline V gene has CDR1 SEHNR and CDR2 FQNEAQ (reference sequence). This CDR3 contains 13 residues. V trimming: 8 bases; J trimming: 7 bases; junction bases outside the gene matches: 10. CDR3 region: CASRRDSLGGYTF. The DNA for the CDR3 is TGTGCCAGCCGCCGGGACAGCTTGGGTGGCTACACCTTC.

This clone was seen a handful of times. V is TRBV2 and J is TRBJ1-3, with D hard to call. CDR1 and CDR2 (germline): SNHLY, FYNNEI. This CDR3 has 15 amino acids. With 5 bases removed from V and 0 bases from J, the gap between germline ends came to 11 bases. The CDR3 coding sequence is TGTGCCAGCAGTAGCGGGCCCTTCTCTGGAAACACCATATATTTT. It is translated as CASSSGPFSGNTIYF.

The rearrangement joins TRBV27 to TRBJ1-6; D call uncertain. The CDR3 consists of 13 residues. In germline, CDR1 is MNHEY, CDR2 SMNVEV (reference sequence). Trimming took off 5 bases at V and 8 bases at J, with 10 bases between the two ends. CDR3 in amino acids: CASSHDWDSPLHF. For the CDR3, the DNA is TGTGCCAGCAGTCATGACTGGGATTCACCCCTCCACTTT.

The count of this clone is one. The chain links TRBV6-5 to TRBJ1-2; 11 bases line up with TRBD1. From germline, CDR1 is MNHEY and CDR2 SVGAGI. V lost 4 bases to trimming and J lost 6 bases; unmatched junction nucleotides: 4. There are 14 residues in the CDR3. CDR3 nucleotide sequence: TGTGCCAGCAGTTCCCGGACAGGGGGCGATGGCTACACCTTC. The encoded protein is CASSSRTGGDGYTF.